Presented here are 23 T cell receptor beta chains from one specimen sequenced in a study of cytomegalovirus exposure and HLA in healthy donors. PCR employed 60 Vbeta and 13 Jbeta primers. Sequencing used immunoSEQ multiplex PCR; TCRdb keeps in-frame clones, though not all of them. The sample holds 200,000 to 250,000 clones, over 80% seen once. Sequences were obtained from PBMCs. The receptors shown here come from a woman aged 50 to 65 in good health and CMV-seropositive.

The J gene is TRBJ1-2, the V gene TRBV12-5; D might be TRBD1 (5 bases). The germline V and J ends were trimmed by 5 bases and 7 bases, with 11 bases remaining between them. Germline V gene data show CDR1 as LGHNT and CDR2 as FRNRAP. The length of the CDR3 is 12 residues. Written as DNA, the CDR3 is TGTGCTAGTGGTCCCCGGCAGGGTGGCTACACCTTC. This gives the protein CASGPRQGGYTF.

This chain joins TRBV7-3 and TRBJ2-3, with a tentative D call TRBD2 (5 bases). In germline, CDR1 is SGHTA, CDR2 FQGTGA. The CDR3 is 13 amino acids. V lost 0 bases, J lost 6 bases, and 7 bases lay in between. The CDR3 bases are TGTGCCAGCAGCTTAACTCCGGGGGATACGCAGTATTTT. Encoded protein: CASSLTPGDTQYF.

The sample holds one count of this clone. V is TRBV7-9 and J is TRBJ2-3; TRBD2 agrees at 11 bases. The length of the CDR3 is 18 residues. V trimming: 0 bases; J trimming: 0 bases; junction bases outside the gene matches: 5. Per germline, CDR1 SEHNR and CDR2 FQNEAQ (reference sequence). The CDR3 loop reads CASSLALAGGLSTDTQYF. CDR3 DNA sequence: TGTGCCAGCAGCTTAGCCCTAGCGGGGGGCTTAAGCACAGATACGCAGTATTTT.

V and J are TRBV5-1 and TRBJ1-1, with a weak D call TRBD1 (5 bases). V was shortened by 3 bases and J by 3 bases, with 12 bases between the two germline ends. This CDR3 has 14 amino acids. CDR1 is SGHRS, CDR2 YFSETQ, per germline. The CDR3 loop is CASSSMPGDTEAFF. The CDR3 DNA is TGCGCCAGCAGCTCTATGCCGGGGGACACTGAAGCTTTCTTT. The entire variable domain, with the rest obtained from reference TRBV5-1 and TRBJ1-1, is as follows: KAGVTQTPRYLIKTRGQQVTLSCSPISGHRSVSWYQQTPGQGLQFLFEYFSETQRNKGNFPGRFSGRQFSNSRSEMNVSTLELGDSALYLCASSSMPGDTEAFFGQGTRLTVV.

The V call is TRBV5-1, the J call TRBJ2-5; 11 nucleotides agree with TRBD2. There are 16 residues in the CDR3. Germline V gene lookup returns CDR1 SGHRS and CDR2 YFSETQ. Germline trimming cut 3 bases from V and 3 bases from J; bases unmatched to any gene: 7. CDR3 DNA sequence: TGCGCCAGCAGCTCCTCCCGACTAGCGGGGAAAGAGACCCAGTACTTC. Translation gives CASSSSRLAGKETQYF.

The chain has TRBV30 and TRBJ2-3; tentatively, D is TRBD1 (5 bases). Germline V CDR1 and CDR2: GTSNPN, SVGIG (reference sequence). The CDR3 contains 12 residues. Deletions cut 5 bases from V and 2 bases from J, with 8 bases between. The CDR3 DNA follows: TGTGCCTGGGGGGCGTTCACAGATACGCAGTATTTT. Protein sequence: CAWGAFTDTQYF.

Only a few counts were recorded for this clone. The chain is built from TRBV6-1 and TRBJ2-7, with 8 bases that match TRBD1. Germline loops: CDR1 MNHNS, CDR2 SASEGT. J gave up 1 base and V 6 bases, and 8 bases lay outside the gene matches. The CDR3 totals 15 residues. The CDR3 here is CASRAGTGFSYEQYF. CDR3 in DNA: TGTGCCAGCAGGGCCGGGACAGGATTTTCCTACGAGCAGTACTTC.

This clone appeared a few times. This sequence joins TRBV5-1 and TRBJ2-2; D is perhaps TRBD1 (6 bases). V was shortened by 3 bases and J by 5 bases, with 14 bases between the two germline ends. Germline-derived CDR1 and CDR2 are SGHRS and YFSETQ. The CDR3 has 15 amino acids. The CDR3 sequence: CASSSIRGWTGELFF. The CDR3, as DNA: TGCGCCAGCAGCTCAATCAGGGGTTGGACCGGGGAGCTGTTTTTT.

V gene TRBV11-3 combines with J gene TRBJ1-1, with D perhaps TRBD1 (6 bases). The CDR3 has 13 amino acids. The germline V gene has CDR1 SGHNT and CDR2 YENEEA. Between the trimmed V and J ends, which lost 0 bases and 7 bases, there was a span of 9 bases. CDR3 loop: CASSLDYRDEAFF. Written as DNA, the CDR3 is TGTGCCAGCAGCTTAGATTACAGGGATGAAGCTTTCTTT.

The chain is built from TRBV5-1 and TRBJ2-5; 9 bases are a match to TRBD2. V trimming: 0 bases; J trimming: 5 bases; junction bases outside the gene matches: 8. The CDR3 has 16 amino acids. Germline assignment: CDR1 SGHRS and CDR2 YFSETQ. The CDR3 DNA reads TGCGCCAGCAGCTTGGCGGCTAGCGGGGTGGGTGAGACCCAGTACTTC. It encodes CASSLAASGVGETQYF.

The chain carries TRBV2 and TRBJ2-1; the D gene is possibly TRBD2 (6 bases). V was cut by 8 bases and J by 0 bases, with 14 bases left in between. The CDR3 length is 15 residues. From germline, CDR1 is SNHLY and CDR2 FYNNEI. The CDR3 DNA reads as TGTGCCAGCGGAGGGCTTACGAGCTCCTACAATGAGCAGTTCTTC. Amino acids: CASGGLTSSYNEQFF.

The chain recombines TRBV19 with TRBJ1-1; D is ambiguous. The germline CDR1 and CDR2 sequences are LNHDA and SQIVND (reference sequence). The CDR3 spans 14 residues. Trimming cost V 3 bases and J 4 bases, with 12 bases left between them. For the CDR3, the DNA is TGTGCCAGTAGTATTAGCAGAGAAGCCACTGAAGCTTTCTTT. Its protein product is CASSISREATEAFF.

The chain carries TRBV27 and TRBJ1-1; D unresolved. Germline loops: CDR1 MNHEY, CDR2 SMNVEV (reference sequence). Trimming shortened V by 6 bases and J by 1 base, and 12 bases separated the two germline ends. This CDR3 spans 14 amino acids. Here the CDR3 reads CASRVPGRNTEAFF. CDR3 coding DNA: TGTGCCAGCAGAGTTCCGGGGAGGAACACTGAAGCTTTCTTT.

This chain uses TRBV7-9 with TRBJ1-3, with TRBD1 matching over 8 bases. There are 17 residues in the CDR3. Germline CDR1 is SEHNR and CDR2 is FQNEAQ (reference sequence). Germline trimming cut 1 base from V and 0 bases from J; bases unmatched to any gene: 5. The CDR3 nucleotides read TGTGCCAGCAGCTTAGTGACAGGGGAGAGCTCTGGAAACACCATATATTTT. Translating it yields CASSLVTGESSGNTIYF.

The V gene is TRBV28, the J gene TRBJ1-4, with a tentative D call TRBD1 (5 bases). Germline assignment: CDR1 MDHEN and CDR2 SYDVKM. The CDR3 is 16 residues long. The V gene lost 6 bases and the J gene lost 0 bases, with 14 bases spanning the gap. In DNA form, the CDR3 reads TGTGCCAGCAGCCCTCCCGACAGTGCAACTAATGAAAAACTGTTTTTT. Translation gives CASSPPDSATNEKLFF. Based on the CDR3 plus reference TRBV28 and TRBJ1-4, the full variable domain is DVKVTQSSRYLVKRTGEKVFLECVQDMDHENMFWYRQDPGLGLRLIYFSYDVKMKEKGDIPEGYSVSREKKERFSLILESASTNQTSMYLCASSPPDSATNEKLFFGSGTQLSVL.

This clone was picked up a small number of times. This rearrangement joins TRBV28 to TRBJ1-1; 7 bases are a match to TRBD1. The germline CDR1 and CDR2 sequences are MDHEN and SYDVKM. The CDR3 is 12 residues long. V shed 6 bases and J 4 bases; nucleotides not matched to a gene: 2. CDR3 nucleotide sequence: TGTGCCAGCAGAACAGGGGTCACTGAAGCTTTCTTT. Its translation: CASRTGVTEAFF.

As regards this clone: At the DNA level, this CDR3 is encoded by other sequences in the same sample as well. The V gene is TRBV7-2, the J gene TRBJ2-5; tentative D call: TRBD1 (5 bases). CDR1 and CDR2 from the germline V gene are SGHTA and FQGNSA. This CDR3 spans 13 amino acids. Trimming stripped 1 base from V and 5 bases from J, with 8 bases between. CDR3 sequence (DNA): TGTGCCAGCAGCTTAGGCAGGGTGGAGACCCAGTACTTC. The encoded protein is CASSLGRVETQYF.

The chain couples TRBV7-9 to TRBJ1-6, with D possibly being TRBD1 (6 bases). The V gene's germline CDR1 is SEHNR and CDR2 FQNEAQ (reference sequence). The CDR3 covers 17 residues. The V end lost 1 base, the J end lost 7 bases, and 17 bases lay between the germline ends. CDR3 sequence reads: CASSLGGGGPKNSPLHF. The CDR3 DNA reads as TGTGCCAGCAGCTTAGGAGGGGGAGGGCCGAAAAATTCACCCCTCCACTTT.

The chain couples TRBV5-1 to TRBJ1-5; the D is unclear. This CDR3 comprises 17 residues. Looked up from germline, CDR1 is SGHRS and CDR2 is YFSETQ. V was cut by 0 bases and J by 3 bases, with 16 bases left in between. The CDR3 DNA is TGCGCCAGCAGCTTGGACGGCAGGCAAGGATCCAATCAGCCCCAGCATTTT. It encodes CASSLDGRQGSNQPQHF. The full variable domain, rest sourced from reference TRBV5-1 and TRBJ1-5, is KAGVTQTPRYLIKTRGQQVTLSCSPISGHRSVSWYQQTPGQGLQFLFEYFSETQRNKGNFPGRFSGRQFSNSRSEMNVSTLELGDSALYLCASSLDGRQGSNQPQHFGDGTRLSIL.

The chain recombines TRBV5-1 with TRBJ1-1, with D maybe TRBD1 (6 bases). Germline loops: CDR1 SGHRS, CDR2 YFSETQ. The CDR3 runs 15 residues. V was pared by 4 bases and J by 1 base, with 14 bases between. CDR3 region: CASSGSPTGNTEAFF. The DNA for the CDR3 is TGCGCCAGCAGCGGGAGTCCGACAGGGAACACTGAAGCTTTCTTT. The variable domain in full, completed from reference TRBV5-1 and TRBJ1-1, reads KAGVTQTPRYLIKTRGQQVTLSCSPISGHRSVSWYQQTPGQGLQFLFEYFSETQRNKGNFPGRFSGRQFSNSRSEMNVSTLELGDSALYLCASSGSPTGNTEAFFGQGTRLTVV.

This rearrangement joins TRBV7-9 to TRBJ2-7; 8 bases align to TRBD1. The CDR3 runs 14 residues. The ends lost 4 bases at V and 1 base at J; junction bases unmatched: 3. Germline lookup yields CDR1 SEHNR and CDR2 FQNEAQ (reference sequence). CDR3 sequence: CASSSRTGSYEQYF. The CDR3 DNA reads as TGTGCCAGCAGCTCTCGGACAGGGTCCTACGAGCAGTACTTC. The full variable domain, with the rest looked up from reference TRBV7-9 and TRBJ2-7, is DTGVSQNPRHKITKRGQNVTFRCDPISEHNRLYWYRQTLGQGPEFLTYFQNEAQLEKSRLLSDRFSAERPKGSFSTLEIQRTEQGDSAMYLCASSSRTGSYEQYFGPGTRLTVT.

The sample holds a few counts of this clone. The genes are TRBV4-1 and TRBJ2-5; maybe TRBD2 (5 bases). Trimming took off 4 bases at V and 3 bases at J, with 18 bases between the two ends. The CDR3 contains 16 residues. Germline V gene data show CDR1 as MGHRA and CDR2 as YSYEKL. The CDR3 DNA is TGCGCCAGCAGCCGCGTTTGGCGGGTTAGCGAAGAGACCCAGTACTTC. Its protein product is CASSRVWRVSEETQYF.

The chain employs TRBV5-1 and TRBJ2-3; TRBD2 matches 9 bases. This CDR3 comprises 16 residues. Trimming took 1 base from V and 6 from J; bases not matched to a gene: 9. Germline CDR1 SGHRS, CDR2 YFSETQ. In DNA, the CDR3 is TGCGCCAGCAGCTTGTGGGGTAGCGGGGGCGCGGATACGCAGTATTTT. Its translation is CASSLWGSGGADTQYF.